A selection of T cell receptor beta chains follows, all from one sample in a study of T cells in Graves' hyperthyroidism and ophthalmopathy. TCRdb reprocessed the multiplex PCR reads via MiXCR and lists one record per CDR3 protein. The data contain roughly 260,000 distinct CDR3 sequences, 13% to 15% of them singletons. The source material was blood. The receptors come from a woman in her thirties or forties with Graves' hyperthyroidism that later progressed to Graves' ophthalmopathy. Each CDR3 is given with its conserved first and last residue. A D gene is named only where the DNA matches it firmly. Where a row states a size, it is once, few, many or the class of an expanded clone; other rows omit it.

>TRBJ2-1|many|TRBD1|TRBV12-3/TRBV12-4
CASSWDRHNEQFF
TGTGCCAGCAGTTGGGACAGACACAATGAGCAGTTCTTC
>TRBJ2-1|.|TRBD1|TRBV24-1
CATSGSGTGGYNEQFF
TGTGCCACCAGTGGGTCCGGGACAGGGGGTTACAATGAACAGTTCTTC
>TRBJ2-7|many|TRBD2|TRBV28
CASSYGAGFYEQYF
TGTGCCAGCAGTTACGGAGCGGGGTTCTACGAGCAGTACTTC
>TRBJ1-5|many|.|TRBV6-1
CASSNRRGYSNQPQHF
TGTGCCAGCAGCAACCGACGGGGGTATAGCAATCAGCCCCAGCATTTT
>TRBJ2-1|.|TRBD2|TRBV4-1
CASSRLAGVMQEQFF
TGCGCCAGCAGCCGACTAGCGGGAGTCATGCAGGAGCAGTTCTTC
>TRBJ2-7|many|.|TRBV28
CASSQPGPTSYEQYF
TGTGCCAGCAGTCAGCCGGGACCCACCTCCTACGAGCAGTACTTC
>TRBJ2-5|many|.|TRBV15
CATSRDHKSGETQYF
TGTGCCACCAGCAGAGATCATAAGTCCGGAGAGACCCAGTACTTC
>TRBJ2-7|many|.|TRBV20-1
CSANADTRPYEQYF
TGCAGTGCTAATGCAGACACTAGGCCTTACGAGCAGTACTTC
>TRBJ1-1|many|.|TRBV27
CASSGPFEAFF
TGTGCCAGCAGTGGACCCTTTGAAGCTTTCTTT
>TRBJ2-7|many|TRBD2|TRBV9
CASSARLAGGPYEQYF
TGTGCCAGCAGCGCCAGACTAGCGGGAGGGCCCTACGAGCAGTACTTC
>TRBJ2-3|many|TRBD1|TRBV7-9
CASSLPGTARDTQYF
TGTGCCAGCAGCTTACCCGGGACAGCCAGGGATACGCAGTATTTT
>TRBJ2-3|few|.|TRBV9
CASSEEGGLAGTDTQYF
TGTGCCAGCAGCGAGGAGGGGGGATTAGCGGGCACAGATACGCAGTATTTT
>TRBJ1-2|.|.|TRBV5-4
CASSPPGGLRYGYTF
TGTGCCAGCAGCCCCCCGGGAGGGTTGCGCTATGGCTACACCTTC
>TRBJ2-5|few|.|TRBV7-8
CASSLASWDNQETQYF
TGTGCCAGCAGCTTAGCATCTTGGGATAACCAAGAGACCCAGTACTTC
>TRBJ2-1|.|TRBD2|TRBV7-2
CASRNRLAGGGHGQFF
TGCGCCAGCAGAAATAGACTAGCGGGAGGGGGGCATGGGCAGTTCTTC
>TRBJ2-3|few|.|TRBV6-1
CASSLGLGGTDTQYF
TGTGCCAGCAGTTTGGGGCTGGGCGGAACAGATACGCAGTATTTT
>TRBJ1-1|many|.|TRBV5-1
CASSVGETLNTEAFF
TGCGCCAGCAGCGTAGGGGAGACGTTGAACACTGAAGCTTTCTTT
>TRBJ1-5|.|.|TRBV28
CASSLHQANSIQTQHF
TGTGCCAGCAGCTTACATCAGGCTAATAGCATTCAGACCCAGCATTTT
>TRBJ1-4|few|.|TRBV4-1
CASSQVIGLTGLFF
TGCGCCAGCAGCCAAGTCATCGGGCTTACGGGACTGTTTTTT
>TRBJ2-2|many|TRBD2|TRBV6-1
CASSPGLADTGELFF
TGTGCCAGCAGTCCGGGACTAGCGGACACCGGGGAGCTGTTTTTT
>TRBJ2-7|.|TRBD2|TRBV7-9
CASSSGRLAAKLPSYEQYF
TGTGCCAGCAGCTCGGGTCGACTAGCGGCAAAACTTCCATCCTACGAGCAGTACTTC
>TRBJ1-2|many|TRBD1|TRBV28
CASRTGTEGYGYTF
TGTGCCAGCAGGACCGGGACAGAGGGCTATGGCTACACCTTC
>TRBJ2-3|many|.|TRBV27
CASSPGPFRDTQYF
TGTGCCAGCAGTCCCGGGCCTTTCAGAGATACGCAGTATTTT
>TRBJ2-3|many|TRBD2|TRBV5-5
CASSPVSGRTDTQYF
TGTGCCAGCAGCCCGGTCAGCGGGAGGACAGATACGCAGTATTTT
>TRBJ2-3|many|TRBD2|TRBV14
CASSHWMQGGTDTQYF
TGTGCCAGCAGCCATTGGATGCAGGGAGGGACAGATACGCAGTATTTT
>TRBJ1-4|few|TRBD1|TRBV19
CASRRERDRVGEKLFF
TGTGCCAGTAGGAGGGAAAGGGACAGGGTTGGCGAAAAACTGTTTTTT
>TRBJ2-5|.|.|TRBV24-1
CATSDSGMYQETQYF
TGTGCCACCAGTGATTCAGGAATGTACCAAGAGACCCAGTACTTC
>TRBJ2-1|few|TRBD2|TRBV7-7
CASSPLGAGGYNEQFF
TGTGCTAGCAGCCCCCTCGGGGCGGGAGGGTACAATGAGCAGTTCTTC
>TRBJ2-2|many|.|TRBV2
CASRTQGSGELFF
TGTGCCAGCAGGACACAGGGCTCCGGGGAGCTGTTTTTT
>TRBJ2-7|many|.|TRBV7-9
CASSLSRSSYEQYF
TGTGCCAGCAGCTTAAGCAGGAGCTCCTACGAGCAGTACTTC
>TRBJ2-7|.|.|TRBV5-1
CASSLGRSSYNEQYF
TGCGCCAGCAGCTTGGGGAGGAGCTCCTACAATGAGCAGTACTTC
>TRBJ2-7|many|TRBD1|TRBV2
CASSYNRGPLREQYF
TGTGCCAGCAGTTATAACAGGGGGCCTCTACGGGAGCAGTACTTC
>TRBJ1-2|many|TRBD1|TRBV28
CASSLNNRGHYGYTF
TGTGCCAGCAGTTTGAATAACAGGGGGCACTATGGCTACACCTTC
>TRBJ2-3|.|.|TRBV28
CASSLSSDYPNTDTQYF
TGTGCCAGCAGTTTATCCTCGGACTATCCCAACACAGATACGCAGTATTTT
>TRBJ2-1|many|TRBD2|TRBV27
CASSPNPGLAGVGEQFF
TGTGCCAGCAGTCCAAACCCGGGACTAGCGGGAGTTGGCGAGCAGTTCTTC
>TRBJ2-1|.|TRBD2|TRBV9
CASSVGDLAAFSYNEQFF
TGTGCCAGCAGCGTAGGGGACCTAGCGGCTTTTTCCTACAATGAGCAGTTCTTC
>TRBJ1-4|.|.|TRBV28
CASSSTGSPNEKLFF
TGTGCCAGCAGTTCAACCGGGTCACCGAATGAAAAACTGTTTTTT
>TRBJ2-7|many|TRBD1|TRBV9
CASSSGTGGSLEQYF
TGTGCCAGCAGCTCAGGGACAGGGGGTTCCCTCGAGCAGTACTTC
>TRBJ2-7|many|.|TRBV27
CASSLGPSYEQYF
TGTGCCAGCAGTTTAGGACCGTCCTACGAGCAGTACTTC
>TRBJ2-7|many|.|TRBV6-2/TRBV6-3
CASSYSSMYEQYF
TGTGCCAGCAGTTACTCGAGTATGTACGAGCAGTACTTC
>TRBJ2-7|many|.|TRBV4-1
CASSQIPHGRHEQYF
TGCGCCAGCAGCCAAATTCCGCATGGGAGGCACGAGCAGTACTTC
>TRBJ2-1|.|TRBD2|TRBV5-6
CASSLGGSSGRQSF
TGTGCCAGCAGCTTGGGCGGGAGTTCGGGTAGGCAGTCCTTC
>TRBJ2-3|few|.|TRBV5-1
CASSLGAEIDTQYF
TGCGCCAGCAGCTTGGGGGCGGAAATAGATACGCAGTATTTT
>TRBJ1-1|many|.|TRBV5-1
CASSLDHHTEAFF
TGCGCCAGCAGCTTGGACCACCACACTGAAGCTTTCTTT
>TRBJ2-7|.|.|TRBV28
CASSLSRLAYEQYF
TGTGCCAGCAGTCTCTCCAGACTAGCCTACGAGCAGTACTTC
>TRBJ2-3|many|TRBD1|TRBV7-8
CASSLAQGALSTDTQYF
TGTGCCAGCAGCTTAGCGCAGGGGGCCTTAAGCACAGATACGCAGTATTTT
>TRBJ2-1|many|.|TRBV7-9
CASSLEGSRNEQFF
TGTGCCAGCAGCTTGGAGGGGAGTCGGAATGAGCAGTTCTTC
>TRBJ1-4|.|.|TRBV29-1
CSVRPYPLTNEKLFF
TGCAGCGTTCGTCCATACCCTTTAACTAATGAAAAACTGTTTTTT
>TRBJ2-1|many|TRBD2|TRBV30
CAWSAYLGLAGGNEQFF
TGTGCCTGGAGTGCCTACCTCGGACTAGCGGGAGGAAATGAGCAGTTCTTC
>TRBJ2-3|many|TRBD2|TRBV10-3
CAISATSGRDTQYF
TGTGCCATCAGCGCCACTAGCGGGAGGGATACGCAGTATTTT